This record concerns one T cell receptor (beta chain) sequence. The source of the sample is a study of beta chain features in type 1 diabetes. CDR3 length: 12 amino acids. The germline CDR1 and CDR2 sequences are SGHTS and YDEGEE. V lost 0 bases, J lost 12 bases, and 10 bases lay in between. The investigators reverse transcribed all of the isolated RNA, so they sequenced expressed TCRB transcripts. TCRdb's copy holds only in-frame clones and misses some; the assay was immunoSEQ multiplex PCR. The sample holds 300,000 to 350,000 clones, 6.5% to 10% seen once. A heparinised blood draw that averaged about 100 mL was obtained once from each donor.

This clonotype was obtained from a woman younger than 30 in good health. The chain uses TRBV5-8 and TRBJ2-1, with D unclear. The material sequenced was central memory CD4+ T cells from blood. Here the CDR3 reads CASSLERLGQFF. The DNA for the CDR3 is TGTGCCAGCAGCTTGGAAAGGTTGGGGCAGTTCTTC.